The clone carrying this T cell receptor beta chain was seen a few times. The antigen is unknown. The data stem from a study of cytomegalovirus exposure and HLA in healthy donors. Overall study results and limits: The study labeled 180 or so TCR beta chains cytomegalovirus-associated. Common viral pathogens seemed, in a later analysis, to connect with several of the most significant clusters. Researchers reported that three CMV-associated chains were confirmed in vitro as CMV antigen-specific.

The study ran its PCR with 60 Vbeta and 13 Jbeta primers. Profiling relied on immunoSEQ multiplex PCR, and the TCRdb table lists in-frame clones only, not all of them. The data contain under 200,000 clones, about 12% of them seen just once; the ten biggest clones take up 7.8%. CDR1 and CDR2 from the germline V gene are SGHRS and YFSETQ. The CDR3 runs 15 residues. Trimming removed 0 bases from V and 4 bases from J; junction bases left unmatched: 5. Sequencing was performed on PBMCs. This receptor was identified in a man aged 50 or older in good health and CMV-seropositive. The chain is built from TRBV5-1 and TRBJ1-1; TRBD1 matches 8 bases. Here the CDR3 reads CASSLDTGGGTEAFF. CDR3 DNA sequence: TGCGCCAGCAGCTTGGATACAGGGGGGGGCACTGAAGCTTTCTTT.